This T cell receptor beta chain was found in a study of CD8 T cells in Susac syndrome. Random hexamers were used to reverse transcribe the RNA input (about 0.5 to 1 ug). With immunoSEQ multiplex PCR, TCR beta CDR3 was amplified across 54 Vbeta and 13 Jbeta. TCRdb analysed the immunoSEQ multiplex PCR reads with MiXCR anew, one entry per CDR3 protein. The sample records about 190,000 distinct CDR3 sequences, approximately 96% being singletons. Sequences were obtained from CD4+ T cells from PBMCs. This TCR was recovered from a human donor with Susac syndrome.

The CDR3 reads CSARKSSNQETQYF. The CDR3 DNA reads TGCAGTGCTAGAAAATCTAGCAACCAAGAGACCCAGTACTTC. The rearrangement uses TRBV20-1 and TRBJ2-5; maybe TRBD2 (5 bases). The CDR3 extends over 14 amino acids. Germline V gene lookup returns CDR1 DFQATT and CDR2 SNEGSKA (reference sequence). The ends were cut back, 2 bases at V and 0 bases at J, with 10 bases in the middle.